Sequencing of this T cell receptor beta chain was carried out in a study of blood T cell repertoires in COVID-19. Study-wide background: PBMCs, B-cell-depleted T cells, or T cells provided the cDNA or gDNA that made up the material.

CDR3 size: 15 residues. CDR1 and CDR2 (germline): SGHTA, FQGNSA. Trimming at V came to 7 bases and at J to 2 bases, leaving 10 bases not matched to a gene. Using immunoSEQ multiplex PCR, the repertoire was profiled, and TCRdb retains in-frame clones only, with some absent. The table lists about 90,000 clones, approximately 92% of them singletons, with around 6% in the top ten. This receptor was taken from a woman aged 55-70 years with active COVID-19. J is TRBJ2-5 and V is TRBV7-2, with TRBD2 matching over 7 bases. Input material: peripheral blood. This CDR3 reads CASTLSTSRQETQYF. The CDR3 coding sequence is TGTGCCAGCACACTCTCGACTAGCAGACAAGAGACCCAGTACTTC.